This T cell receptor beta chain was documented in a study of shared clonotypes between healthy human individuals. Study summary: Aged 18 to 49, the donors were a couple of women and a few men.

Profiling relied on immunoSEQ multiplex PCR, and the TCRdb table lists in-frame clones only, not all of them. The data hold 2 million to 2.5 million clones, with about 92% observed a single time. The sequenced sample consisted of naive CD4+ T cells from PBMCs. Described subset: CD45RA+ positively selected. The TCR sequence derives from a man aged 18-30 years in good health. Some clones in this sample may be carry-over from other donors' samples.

For the CDR3, the DNA is TGTGCCAGCAGTTTGGCAGGGGGCCCCCGAGGCTACACCTTC. Translating gives CASSLAGGPRGYTF. The J gene is TRBJ1-2, the V gene TRBV28, with 8 bases aligning to TRBD1. The CDR3 contains 14 residues. V shed 3 bases, J shed 8 bases, and the junction held 8 bases outside the gene matches. CDR1 and CDR2 from the germline V gene are MDHEN and SYDVKM.